Each of the 14 T cell receptor beta chains below was sequenced from the same sample in a study of cytomegalovirus exposure and HLA in healthy donors. The PCR had 60 Vbeta and 13 Jbeta primers. Clones were read by immunoSEQ multiplex PCR, and TCRdb kept only the in-frame ones, dropping some. The table lists tens of thousands of clones, approximately 82% of them singletons. Sequencing used PBMCs. The receptor source for this set is a middle-aged woman in good health and CMV-seropositive.

The chain combines TRBV5-4 with TRBJ1-3; 9 nucleotides line up with TRBD1. V shed 4 bases and J 3 bases; nucleotides not matched to a gene: 5. The CDR3 is 15 residues long. Looked up from germline, CDR1 is SGHNT and CDR2 is YYREEE (reference sequence). CDR3 region: CASSPGQGNGNTIYF. Written as DNA, the CDR3 is TGTGCCAGCAGCCCGGGACAGGGTAATGGAAACACCATATATTTT.

This clone is a singleton in its sample. V and J are TRBV7-9 and TRBJ2-2; perhaps TRBD2 as D (5 bases). This CDR3 is built from 13 residues. Germline loops: CDR1 SEHNR, CDR2 FQNEAQ (reference sequence). Trimming left V 3 bases short and J 4 bases short, with 6 bases between. CDR3 loop: CASSLAGTGELFF. CDR3 nucleotide sequence: TGTGCCAGCAGCTTGGCGGGCACCGGGGAGCTGTTTTTT.

V gene TRBV19 combines with J gene TRBJ1-1, with 9 bases that match TRBD1. Germline-derived CDR1 and CDR2 are LNHDA and SQIVND (reference sequence). This CDR3 has 17 amino acids. Trimming at V came to 7 bases and at J to 7 bases, leaving 19 bases not matched to a gene. This CDR3 is CASTQSPGQGGRGEAFF. In DNA, the CDR3 is TGTGCCAGTACCCAATCGCCGGGACAGGGAGGGAGAGGTGAAGCTTTCTTT.

The V gene is TRBV2, the J gene TRBJ1-1, with a possible D match to TRBD1 (5 bases). Trimming cost V 3 bases and J 0 bases, with 8 bases left between them. Per germline, CDR1 SNHLY and CDR2 FYNNEI. CDR3 length: 14 amino acids. The CDR3 reads CASSDTGLNTEAFF. CDR3 DNA: TGTGCCAGCAGTGATACAGGCCTGAACACTGAAGCTTTCTTT.

The J gene is TRBJ2-2, the V gene TRBV6-6; 8 bases are shared with TRBD1. Germline CDR1 reads MNHNY; CDR2 reads SVGAGI (reference sequence). The CDR3 has 14 residues. V shed 5 bases, J shed 6 bases, and the junction held 5 bases outside the gene matches. CDR3 DNA: TGTGCCAGCAGTGGAAACAGGGGGGCCGGGGAGCTGTTTTTT. This translates into CASSGNRGAGELFF.

The chain uses TRBV15 and TRBJ2-2; a possible D gene is TRBD2 (5 bases). V dropped 5 bases and J dropped 3 bases, with 7 bases sitting between them. Germline V gene lookup returns CDR1 LNHNV and CDR2 YYDKDF (reference sequence). The CDR3 sequence is 13 residues long. The CDR3 DNA reads as TGTGCCACCAGCGGGGAGCACACCGGGGAGCTGTTTTTT. Its translation is CATSGEHTGELFF.

The chain employs TRBV23-1 and TRBJ1-6; perhaps TRBD1 as D (5 bases). TRBV23-1 is recorded as an ORF, its role being uncertain. The CDR3 is made up of 15 amino acids. Trimming stripped 0 bases from V and 7 bases from J, with 10 bases between. DNA for the CDR3: TGCGCCAGCAGTCAATCGGCACAGGCGAATTCACCCCTCCACTTT. It yields the protein CASSQSAQANSPLHF.

This clone came up a few times. The chain combines TRBV11-2 with TRBJ2-3, with D perhaps TRBD1 (5 bases). The germline V gene encodes CDR1 SGHAT and CDR2 FQNNGV. The CDR3 loop spans 16 amino acids. Trimming cost V 1 base and J 1 base, with 12 bases left between them. DNA of the CDR3: TGTGCCAGCAGCTTAGCTTTAGGGGCCGGCACAGATACGCAGTATTTT. It yields the protein CASSLALGAGTDTQYF.

The chain uses TRBV4-1 and TRBJ1-2; the D is unclear. The CDR3 consists of 15 residues. V lost 1 base and J lost 4, with 13 bases in between. Germline CDR1 MGHRA, CDR2 YSYEKL. DNA for the CDR3: TGCGCCAGCAGCCAAGTATCACAGAGAAGCTATGGCTACACCTTC. This codes for CASSQVSQRSYGYTF.

The genes are TRBV6-6 and TRBJ2-7, with 9 nucleotides matching TRBD1. J lost 1 base, V lost 5 bases, and 6 bases had no gene match. Germline lookup yields CDR1 MNHNY and CDR2 SVGAGI (reference sequence). The CDR3 spans 15 residues. The CDR3 loop reads CASSKGQGLSYEQYF. CDR3 DNA sequence: TGTGCCAGCAGTAAAGGACAGGGGCTGTCCTACGAGCAGTACTTC.

This clone was counted only a few times. The chain has TRBV10-1 and TRBJ2-3; D is undetermined. The CDR3 runs 11 residues. V lost 3 bases and J lost 14, with 12 bases in between. Germline CDR1 reads WNHNN; CDR2 reads SYGVQD (reference sequence). Here the CDR3 DNA reads TGCGCCAGCAGTGATTCCCGGCGGCCGTATTTT. Translating it yields CASSDSRRPYF.

This clone was observed once. V and J are TRBV4-1 and TRBJ1-3; 7 positions match TRBD1. The CDR3 runs 17 residues. V was pared by 4 bases and J by 1 base, with 10 bases of the junction left unmatched. CDR1 and CDR2 from the germline V gene are MGHRA and YSYEKL. CDR3 amino acids: CASSLTGDRASGNTIYF. The DNA for the CDR3 is TGCGCCAGCAGCCTGACAGGAGACAGGGCGTCTGGAAACACCATATATTTT.

This clone was picked up a small number of times. This sequence joins TRBV10-3 and TRBJ2-2, with D maybe TRBD2 (5 bases). The V gene lost 0 bases and the J gene lost 9 bases, with 8 bases spanning the gap. Germline CDR1 is ENHRY and CDR2 is SYGVKD. CDR3 size: 13 residues. The CDR3 here is CAISESSGRELFF. CDR3 nucleotides: TGTGCCATCAGTGAGTCTTCCGGGAGGGAGCTGTTTTTT.

V and J are TRBV30 and TRBJ1-4; 7 nucleotides match TRBD1. The V gene's germline CDR1 is GTSNPN and CDR2 SVGIG (reference sequence). Trimming took 2 bases from V and 4 from J; bases not matched to a gene: 7. CDR3 length equals 15 residues. CDR3 residues: CAWSRGTADNEKLFF. DNA for the CDR3: TGTGCCTGGAGTCGCGGGACAGCCGATAATGAAAAACTGTTTTTT.